This TCR beta chain was obtained from a study of T cell responses to AZD1222 COVID-19 vaccine. General observations from the study: Only a handful of AZD1222 recipients, roughly six in all, had baseline seropositivity. The study found vaccine-associated CD4 TCRs spanning spike, dominant at 160-218 and 743-854. Spike-specific TCRs gained breadth and depth after people received two AZD1222 doses.

This clone has only a few counts. Its specificity is unknown. Whether given at about 4 or about 12 weeks, second doses were pooled. The data were produced by immunoSEQ multiplex PCR, yet TCRdb's version contains in-frame clones alone and is incomplete. The sample lists around 120,000 clones, around nine tenths seen once, with roughly 7% in the top ten. Sample: peripheral blood, taken 28 days after the second AZD1222 dose. This receptor was identified in an adult who received the AZD1222 COVID-19 vaccine.

This chain's CDR3 is CASSPDRGNQPQHF. CDR3 sequence (DNA): TGTGCCAGCAGCCCCGACAGGGGGAATCAGCCCCAGCATTTT. The rearrangement links TRBV7-8 to TRBJ1-5; 9 bases align to TRBD1. The CDR3 loop spans 14 amino acids. J was trimmed by 4 bases and V by 5 bases; bases with no gene match: 3. The germline V gene has CDR1 SGHVS and CDR2 FQNEAQ.